This T cell receptor (beta chain) comes out of a study of CD8 T cells in Susac syndrome. A quantity of about 0.5 to 1 ug RNA underwent reverse transcription using random hexamers. Via MiXCR, TCRdb re-called the immunoSEQ multiplex PCR reads, giving one row per CDR3 protein. The repertoire holds approximately 130,000 distinct CDR3 sequences, around nine tenths seen once, with about 0.23% in the top ten. CD8+ and CD4+ blood T cells underwent TCR beta sequencing. The multiple sclerosis control group consisted of treatment-naive patients whose relapsing-remitting disease, which was either stable or active, fulfilled revised McDonald criteria. The CDR3 contains 15 residues. V was clipped by 2 bases and J by 0 bases, with 14 bases between them. Germline V lookup: CDR1 SQVTM, CDR2 ANQGSEA.

The clonotype was recovered from a human donor with multiple sclerosis. V is TRBV29-1 and J is TRBJ2-7; D uncertain. The sample consisted of CD8+ T cells from PBMCs. The CDR3 here is CSVELPRDRSYEQYF. The CDR3 nucleotides are TGCAGCGTTGAACTTCCCCGAGACCGCTCCTACGAGCAGTACTTC.